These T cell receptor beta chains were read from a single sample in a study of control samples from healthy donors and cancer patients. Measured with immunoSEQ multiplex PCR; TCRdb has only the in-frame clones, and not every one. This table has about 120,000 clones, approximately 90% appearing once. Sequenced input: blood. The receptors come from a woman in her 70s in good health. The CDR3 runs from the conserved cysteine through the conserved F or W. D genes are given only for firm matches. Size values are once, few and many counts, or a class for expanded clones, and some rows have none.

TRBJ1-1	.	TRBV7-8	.	TGTGCCAGCAGCTTAGAGGCAGGGTTTATCACGAACACTGAAGCTTTCTTT	CASSLEAGFITNTEAFF
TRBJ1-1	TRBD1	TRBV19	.	TGTGCCAGTAGTATAGATCGAAACAGGGGGCAAACTGAAGCTTTCTTT	CASSIDRNRGQTEAFF
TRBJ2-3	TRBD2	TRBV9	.	TGTGCCAGCAGCGTTCTAGCGGGGTGGGGACACACAGATACGCAGTATTTT	CASSVLAGWGHTDTQYF
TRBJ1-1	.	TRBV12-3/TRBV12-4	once	TGTGCCAGCAGTTTGGGGTACACTGAAGCTTTCTTT	CASSLGYTEAFF
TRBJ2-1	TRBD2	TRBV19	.	TGTGCCAGTAGTATTTGGGGGGGAAACTCCTACAATGAGCAGTTCTTC	CASSIWGGNSYNEQFF
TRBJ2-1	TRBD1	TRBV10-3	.	TGTGCCATCAATACAGGGGGCAATGAGCAGTTCTTC	CAINTGGNEQFF
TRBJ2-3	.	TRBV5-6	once	TGTGCCAGCAGCTTGGTTCCAGGTAGCACAGATACGCAGTATTTT	CASSLVPGSTDTQYF
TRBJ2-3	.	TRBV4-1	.	TGCGCCAGCAGCCAAGGGCCGGACAGAGACACAGATACGCAGTATTTT	CASSQGPDRDTDTQYF
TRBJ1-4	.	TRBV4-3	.	TGCGCCAGCAGCCAAGACAGGGTTTTTGGTGAAAAACTGTTTTTT	CASSQDRVFGEKLFF
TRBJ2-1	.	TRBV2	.	TGTGCCAGCAGCCCCTACAATGAGCAGTTCTTC	CASSPYNEQFF
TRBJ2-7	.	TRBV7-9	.	TGTGCCAGCAGTAGTCTTCACAGTTCCTACGAGCAGTACTTC	CASSSLHSSYEQYF
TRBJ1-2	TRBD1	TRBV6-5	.	TGTGCCAGCAGACGCGACAGGGGACTCTATGGCTACACCTTC	CASRRDRGLYGYTF
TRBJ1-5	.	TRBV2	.	TGTGCCAGCAGTGAATTCGAACATCAGCCCCAGCATTTT	CASSEFEHQPQHF
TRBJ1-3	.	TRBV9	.	TGTGCCAGCAGCGCCGGGCAGGGGTTAGGAAACACCATATATTTT	CASSAGQGLGNTIYF
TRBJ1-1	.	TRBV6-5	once	TGTGCCAGCGGGGAATCCGGGACCAATGAAGCTTTCTTT	CASGESGTNEAFF
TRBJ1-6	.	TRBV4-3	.	TGCGCCAGCAGCCAAGGACGGATCTCCTATAATTCACCCCTCCACTTT	CASSQGRISYNSPLHF
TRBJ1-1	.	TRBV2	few	TGTGCCAGCAGTGAACTAGTTGAAGCTTTCTTT	CASSELVEAFF
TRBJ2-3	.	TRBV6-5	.	TGTGCCAGCAGTTACTTGGAGGGAGATACGCAGTATTTT	CASSYLEGDTQYF
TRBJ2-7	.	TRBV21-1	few	TGTGCCAGCAGAACTCCTCGGGGGAACATTCAATACGAGCAGTACTTC	CASRTPRGNIQYEQYF
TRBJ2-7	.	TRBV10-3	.	TGTGCCATCAGTGAGTCGACTGTGGGGCCCGCTGGGGAGCAGTACTTC	CAISESTVGPAGEQYF
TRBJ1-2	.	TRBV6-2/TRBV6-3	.	TGTGCCAGCAGTTACACCACGATGAACTATGGCTACACCTTC	CASSYTTMNYGYTF
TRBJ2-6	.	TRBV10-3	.	TGTGCCATCAGTGGGTTTACAGGCCTCGCTTTTTCTGGGGCCAACGTCCTGACTTTC	CAISGFTGLAFSGANVLTF
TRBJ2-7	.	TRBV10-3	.	TGTGCCATCAGTGATCCCGGGGTCTCCTACGAGCAGTACTTC	CAISDPGVSYEQYF
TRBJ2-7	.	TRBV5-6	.	TGTGCCAGCAGCCCGGTAGGATCCTACGAGCAGTACTTC	CASSPVGSYEQYF
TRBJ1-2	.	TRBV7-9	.	TGTGCCAGCAGCTCCCGGAGCAGGGACGTAGGCTACACCTTC	CASSSRSRDVGYTF
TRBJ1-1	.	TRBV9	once	TGTGCCAGCAGCGTAGTGTCCGTGAACACTGAAGCTTTCTTT	CASSVVSVNTEAFF
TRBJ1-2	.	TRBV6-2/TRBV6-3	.	TGTGCCAGCAGTGCTGAAGGAGGCTGGAGCTATGGCTACACCTTC	CASSAEGGWSYGYTF
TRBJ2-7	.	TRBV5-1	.	TGCGCCAGCAGCTTGGTACAGGGCCAAACCTACGAGCAGTACTTC	CASSLVQGQTYEQYF